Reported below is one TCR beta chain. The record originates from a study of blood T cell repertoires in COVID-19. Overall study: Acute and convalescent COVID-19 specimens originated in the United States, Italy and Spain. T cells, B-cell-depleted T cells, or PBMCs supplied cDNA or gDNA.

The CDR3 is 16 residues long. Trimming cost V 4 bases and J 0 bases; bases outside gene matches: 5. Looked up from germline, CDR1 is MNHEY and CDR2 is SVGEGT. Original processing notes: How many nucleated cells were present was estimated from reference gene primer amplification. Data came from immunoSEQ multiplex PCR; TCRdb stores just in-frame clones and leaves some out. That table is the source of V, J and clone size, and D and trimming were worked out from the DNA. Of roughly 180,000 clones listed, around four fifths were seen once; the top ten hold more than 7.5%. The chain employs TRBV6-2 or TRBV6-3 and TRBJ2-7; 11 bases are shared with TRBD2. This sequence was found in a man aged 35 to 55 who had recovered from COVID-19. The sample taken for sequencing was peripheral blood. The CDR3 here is CASSFSGGAVSYEQYF. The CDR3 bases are TGTGCCAGCAGTTTTAGCGGGGGGGCCGTCTCCTACGAGCAGTACTTC.